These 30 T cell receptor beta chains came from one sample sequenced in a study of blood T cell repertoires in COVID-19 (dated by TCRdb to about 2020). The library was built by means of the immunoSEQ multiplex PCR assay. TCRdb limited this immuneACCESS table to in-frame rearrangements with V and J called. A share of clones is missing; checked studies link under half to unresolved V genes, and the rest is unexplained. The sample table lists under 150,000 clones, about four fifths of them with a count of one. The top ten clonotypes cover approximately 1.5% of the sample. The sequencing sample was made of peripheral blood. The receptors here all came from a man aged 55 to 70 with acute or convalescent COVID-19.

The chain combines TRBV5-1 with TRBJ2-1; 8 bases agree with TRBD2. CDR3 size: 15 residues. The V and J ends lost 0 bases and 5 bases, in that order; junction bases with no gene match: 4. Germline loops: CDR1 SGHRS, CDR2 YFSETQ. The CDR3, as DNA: TGCGCCAGCAGCTTGGAACTAGCGGACGACAATGAGCAGTTCTTC. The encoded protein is CASSLELADDNEQFF.

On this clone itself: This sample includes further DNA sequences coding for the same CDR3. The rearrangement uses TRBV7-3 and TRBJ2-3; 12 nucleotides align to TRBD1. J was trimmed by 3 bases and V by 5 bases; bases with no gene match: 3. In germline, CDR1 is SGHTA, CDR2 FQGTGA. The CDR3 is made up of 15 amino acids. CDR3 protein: CASSRDRGLTDTQYF. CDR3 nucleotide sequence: TGTGCCAGCAGCCGGGACAGGGGGCTGACAGATACGCAGTATTTT. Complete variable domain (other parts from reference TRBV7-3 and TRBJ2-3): GAGVSQTPSNKVTEKGKYVELRCDPISGHTALYWYRQSLGQGPEFLIYFQGTGAADDSGLPNDRFFAVRPEGSVSTLKIQRTERGDSAVYLCASSRDRGLTDTQYFGPGTRLTVL.

CDR3 coding DNA: TGTGCCAGCAGCTCTGGACAGGCCTCAACCGGGGAGCTGTTTTTT. Amino acids: CASSSGQASTGELFF. This chain joins TRBV7-9 and TRBJ2-2; 7 bases align to TRBD1. The CDR3 has 15 residues. Losses at the gene ends were 4 bases for V and 5 bases for J; bases not matched to a gene: 7. CDR1 and CDR2 from the germline V gene are SEHNR and FQNEAQ (reference sequence).

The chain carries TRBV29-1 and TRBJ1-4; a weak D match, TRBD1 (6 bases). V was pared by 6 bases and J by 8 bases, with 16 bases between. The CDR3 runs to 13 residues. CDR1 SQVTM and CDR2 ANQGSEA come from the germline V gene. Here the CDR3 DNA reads TGCAGCGTCCGCCCGGGGGGGCGCGAAAAACTGTTTTTT. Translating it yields CSVRPGGREKLFF.

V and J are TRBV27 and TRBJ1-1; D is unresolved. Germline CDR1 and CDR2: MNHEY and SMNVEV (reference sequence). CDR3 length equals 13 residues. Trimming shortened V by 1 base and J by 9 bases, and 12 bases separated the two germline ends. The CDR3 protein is CASSLYKGEKAFF. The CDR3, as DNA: TGTGCCAGCAGTTTATACAAGGGAGAGAAAGCTTTCTTT.

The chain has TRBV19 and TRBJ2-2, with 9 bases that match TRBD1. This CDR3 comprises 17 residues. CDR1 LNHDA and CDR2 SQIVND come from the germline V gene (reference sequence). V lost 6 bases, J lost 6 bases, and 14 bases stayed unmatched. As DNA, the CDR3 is TGTGCCAGTAGAACCCCCTGGGACAGGGAACATCCCGGGGAGCTGTTTTTT. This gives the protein CASRTPWDREHPGELFF.

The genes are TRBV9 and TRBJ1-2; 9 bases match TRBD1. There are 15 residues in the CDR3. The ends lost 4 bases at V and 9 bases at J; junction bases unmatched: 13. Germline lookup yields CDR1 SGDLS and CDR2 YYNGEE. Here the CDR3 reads CASSLSLDRGRSYTF. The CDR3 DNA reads TGTGCCAGCAGCCTCTCTCTGGACAGGGGAAGGAGCTACACCTTC.

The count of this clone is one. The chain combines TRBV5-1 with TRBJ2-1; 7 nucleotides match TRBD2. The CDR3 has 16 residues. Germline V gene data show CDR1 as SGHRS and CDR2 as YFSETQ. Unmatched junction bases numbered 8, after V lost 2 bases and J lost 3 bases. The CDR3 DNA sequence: TGCGCCAGCAGCTTCCGTCTTTCGGGGGGCTACAATGAGCAGTTCTTC. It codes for CASSFRLSGGYNEQFF. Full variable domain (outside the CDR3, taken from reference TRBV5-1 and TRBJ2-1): KAGVTQTPRYLIKTRGQQVTLSCSPISGHRSVSWYQQTPGQGLQFLFEYFSETQRNKGNFPGRFSGRQFSNSRSEMNVSTLELGDSALYLCASSFRLSGGYNEQFFGPGTRLTVL.

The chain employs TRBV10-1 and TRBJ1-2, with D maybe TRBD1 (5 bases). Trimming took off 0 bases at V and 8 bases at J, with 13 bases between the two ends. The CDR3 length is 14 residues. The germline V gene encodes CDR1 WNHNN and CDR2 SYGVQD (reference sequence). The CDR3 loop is CASSESGEPQGYTF. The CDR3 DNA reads TGCGCCAGCAGTGAGTCAGGGGAACCCCAAGGCTACACCTTC.

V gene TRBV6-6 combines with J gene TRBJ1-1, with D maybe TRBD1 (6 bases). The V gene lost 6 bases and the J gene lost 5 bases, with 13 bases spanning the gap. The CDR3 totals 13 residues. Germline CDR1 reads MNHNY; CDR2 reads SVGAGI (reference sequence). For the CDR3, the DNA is TGTGCCAGCAGGGAGGGGGGGAGTACTGAAGCTTTCTTT. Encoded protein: CASREGGSTEAFF.

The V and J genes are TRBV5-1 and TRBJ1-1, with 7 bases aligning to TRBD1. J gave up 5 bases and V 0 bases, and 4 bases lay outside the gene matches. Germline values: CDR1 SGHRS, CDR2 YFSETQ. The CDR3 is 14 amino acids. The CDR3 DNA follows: TGCGCCAGCAGCTTGGGACAGGGTTGGACTGAAGCTTTCTTT. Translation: CASSLGQGWTEAFF.

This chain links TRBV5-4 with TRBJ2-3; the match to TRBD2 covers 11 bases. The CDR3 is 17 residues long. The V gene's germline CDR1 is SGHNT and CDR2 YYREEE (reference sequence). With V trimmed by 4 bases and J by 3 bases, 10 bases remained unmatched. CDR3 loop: CASSEQLAGGTTDTQYF. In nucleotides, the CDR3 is TGTGCCAGCAGCGAACAGCTAGCGGGAGGAACTACAGATACGCAGTATTTT. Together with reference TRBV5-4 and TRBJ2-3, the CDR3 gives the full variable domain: ETGVTQSPTHLIKTRGQQVTLRCSSQSGHNTVSWYQQALGQGPQFIFQYYREEENGRGNFPPRFSGLQFPNYSSELNVNALELDDSALYLCASSEQLAGGTTDTQYFGPGTRLTVL.

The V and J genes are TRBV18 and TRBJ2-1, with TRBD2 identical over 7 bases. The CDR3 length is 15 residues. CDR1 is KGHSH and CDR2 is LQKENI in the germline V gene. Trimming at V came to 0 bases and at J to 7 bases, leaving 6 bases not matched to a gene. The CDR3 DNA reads TGTGCCAGCTCACCACCGGTCAGCGGGGTTAATGAGCAGTTCTTC. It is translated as CASSPPVSGVNEQFF.

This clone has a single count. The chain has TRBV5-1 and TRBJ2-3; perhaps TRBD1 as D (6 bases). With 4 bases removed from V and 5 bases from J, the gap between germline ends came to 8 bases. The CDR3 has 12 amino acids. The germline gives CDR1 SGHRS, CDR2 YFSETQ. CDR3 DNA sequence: TGCGCCAGCAGCAACAGGGAAGATACGCAGTATTTT. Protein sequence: CASSNREDTQYF.

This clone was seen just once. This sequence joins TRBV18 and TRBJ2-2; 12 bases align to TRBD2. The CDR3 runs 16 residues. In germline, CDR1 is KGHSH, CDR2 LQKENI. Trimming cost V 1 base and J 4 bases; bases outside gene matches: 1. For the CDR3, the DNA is TGTGCCAGCTCACCACGACTAGCGGGAGTCACCGGGGAGCTGTTTTTT. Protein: CASSPRLAGVTGELFF.

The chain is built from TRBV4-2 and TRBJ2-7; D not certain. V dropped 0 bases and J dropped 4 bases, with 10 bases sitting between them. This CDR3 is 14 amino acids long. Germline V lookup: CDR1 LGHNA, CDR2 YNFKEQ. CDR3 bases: TGTGCCAGCAGCCAAGATCACTCAGGATACGAGCAGTACTTC. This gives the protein CASSQDHSGYEQYF.

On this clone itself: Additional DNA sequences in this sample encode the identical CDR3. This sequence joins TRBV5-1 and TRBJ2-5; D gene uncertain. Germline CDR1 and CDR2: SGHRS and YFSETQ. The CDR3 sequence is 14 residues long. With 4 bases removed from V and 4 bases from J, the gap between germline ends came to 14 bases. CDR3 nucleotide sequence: TGCGCCAGCAGCCTCCGAGACTCTGGAGAGACCCAGTACTTC. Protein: CASSLRDSGETQYF.

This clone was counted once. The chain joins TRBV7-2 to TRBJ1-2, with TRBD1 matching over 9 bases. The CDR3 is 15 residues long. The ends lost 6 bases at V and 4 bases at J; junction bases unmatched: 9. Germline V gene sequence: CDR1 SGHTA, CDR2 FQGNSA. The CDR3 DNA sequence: TGTGCCAGCAGTCAGGGGGGACAGGGCCTCTATGGCTACACCTTC. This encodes CASSQGGQGLYGYTF. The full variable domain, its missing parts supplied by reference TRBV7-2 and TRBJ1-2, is GAGVSQSPSNKVTEKGKDVELRCDPISGHTALYWYRQSLGQGLEFLIYFQGNSAPDKSGLPSDRFSAERTGGSVSTLTIQRTQQEDSAVYLCASSQGGQGLYGYTFGSGTRLTVV.

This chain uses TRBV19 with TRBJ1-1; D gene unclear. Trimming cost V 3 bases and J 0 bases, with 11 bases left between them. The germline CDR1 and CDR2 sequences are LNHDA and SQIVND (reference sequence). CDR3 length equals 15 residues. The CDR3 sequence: CASSILDTVNTEAFF. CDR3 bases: TGTGCCAGTAGTATCCTAGATACTGTGAACACTGAAGCTTTCTTT.

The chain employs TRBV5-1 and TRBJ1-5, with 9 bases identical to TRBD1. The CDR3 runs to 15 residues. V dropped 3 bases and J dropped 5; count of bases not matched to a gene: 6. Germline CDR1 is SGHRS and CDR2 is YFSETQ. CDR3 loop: CASSWTGQGDQPQHF. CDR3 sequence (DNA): TGCGCCAGCAGCTGGACGGGACAGGGAGATCAGCCCCAGCATTTT. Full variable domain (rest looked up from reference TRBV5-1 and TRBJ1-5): KAGVTQTPRYLIKTRGQQVTLSCSPISGHRSVSWYQQTPGQGLQFLFEYFSETQRNKGNFPGRFSGRQFSNSRSEMNVSTLELGDSALYLCASSWTGQGDQPQHFGDGTRLSIL.

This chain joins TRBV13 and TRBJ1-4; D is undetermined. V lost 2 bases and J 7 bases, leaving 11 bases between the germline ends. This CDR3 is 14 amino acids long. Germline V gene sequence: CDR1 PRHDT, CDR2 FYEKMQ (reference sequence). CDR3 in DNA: TGTGCCAGCAGCTTATTCCGGGAGGGTGAAAAACTGTTTTTT. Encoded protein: CASSLFREGEKLFF.

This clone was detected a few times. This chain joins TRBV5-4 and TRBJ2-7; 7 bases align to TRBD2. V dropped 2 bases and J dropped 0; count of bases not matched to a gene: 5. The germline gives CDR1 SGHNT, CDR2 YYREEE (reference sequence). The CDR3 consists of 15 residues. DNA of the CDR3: TGTGCCAGCAGCTTCCCTAGCGGAAGCTCCTACGAGCAGTACTTC. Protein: CASSFPSGSSYEQYF.

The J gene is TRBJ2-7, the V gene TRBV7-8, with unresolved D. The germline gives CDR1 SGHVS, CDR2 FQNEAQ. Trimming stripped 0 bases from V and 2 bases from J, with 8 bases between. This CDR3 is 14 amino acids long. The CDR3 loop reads CASSLAHRAYEQYF. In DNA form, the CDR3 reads TGTGCCAGCAGCTTAGCGCACCGGGCCTACGAGCAGTACTTC. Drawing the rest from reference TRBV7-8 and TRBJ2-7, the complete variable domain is GAGVSQSPRYKVAKRGQDVALRCDPISGHVSLFWYQQALGQGPEFLTYFQNEAQLDKSGLPSDRFFAERPEGSVSTLKIQRTQQEDSAVYLCASSLAHRAYEQYFGPGTRLTVT.

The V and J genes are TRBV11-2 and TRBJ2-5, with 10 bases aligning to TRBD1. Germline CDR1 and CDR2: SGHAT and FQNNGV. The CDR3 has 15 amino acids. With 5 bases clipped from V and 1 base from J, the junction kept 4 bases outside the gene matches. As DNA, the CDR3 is TGTGCCAGCAGCAAGGACAGGGGGTCCCAAGAGACCCAGTACTTC. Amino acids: CASSKDRGSQETQYF.

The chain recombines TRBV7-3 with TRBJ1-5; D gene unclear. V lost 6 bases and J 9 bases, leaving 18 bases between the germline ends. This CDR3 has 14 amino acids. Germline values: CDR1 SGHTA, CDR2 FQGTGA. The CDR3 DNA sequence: TGTGCCAGCAGATCCTCTAAGACATTTTGGCCCCAGCATTTT. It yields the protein CASRSSKTFWPQHF.

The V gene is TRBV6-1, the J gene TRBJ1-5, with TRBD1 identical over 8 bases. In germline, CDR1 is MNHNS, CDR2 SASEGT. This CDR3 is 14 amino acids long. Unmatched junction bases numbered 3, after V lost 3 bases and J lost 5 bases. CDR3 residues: CASSDTGGYQPQHF. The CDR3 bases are TGTGCCAGCAGTGATACAGGGGGATATCAGCCCCAGCATTTT.

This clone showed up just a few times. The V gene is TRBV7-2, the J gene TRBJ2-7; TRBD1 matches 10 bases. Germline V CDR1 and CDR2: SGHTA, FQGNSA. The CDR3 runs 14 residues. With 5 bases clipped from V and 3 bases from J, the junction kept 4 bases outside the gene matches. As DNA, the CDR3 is TGTGCCAGCAGCCCCAGGACAGGGGGCTACGAGCAGTACTTC. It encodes CASSPRTGGYEQYF.

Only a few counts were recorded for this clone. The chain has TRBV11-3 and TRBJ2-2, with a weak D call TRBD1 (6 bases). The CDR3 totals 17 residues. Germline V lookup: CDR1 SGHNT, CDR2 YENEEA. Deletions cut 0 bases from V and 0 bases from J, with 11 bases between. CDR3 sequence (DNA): TGTGCCAGCAGCTTAGATGTCAGGGGAGCGAACACCGGGGAGCTGTTTTTT. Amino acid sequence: CASSLDVRGANTGELFF.

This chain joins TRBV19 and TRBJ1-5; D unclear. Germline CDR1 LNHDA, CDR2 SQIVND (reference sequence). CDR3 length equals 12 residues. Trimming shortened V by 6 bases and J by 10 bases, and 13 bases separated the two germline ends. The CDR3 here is CASSRTVKPQHF. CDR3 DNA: TGTGCCAGTAGCAGAACAGTCAAACCCCAGCATTTT.

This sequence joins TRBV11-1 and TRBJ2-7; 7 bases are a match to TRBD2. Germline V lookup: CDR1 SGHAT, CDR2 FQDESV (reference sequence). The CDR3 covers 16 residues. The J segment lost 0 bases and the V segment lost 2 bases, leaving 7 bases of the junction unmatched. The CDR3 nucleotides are TGTGCCAGCAGCTTACGGGACTACCAGAGCTCCTACGAGCAGTACTTC. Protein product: CASSLRDYQSSYEQYF.